A selection of T cell receptor beta chains follows, all from one sample in a study of blood T cell repertoires in COVID-19. The repertoire was sequenced with immunoSEQ multiplex PCR; TCRdb's copy has only in-frame clones and lacks some. The sample lists under 200,000 clones, about 90% occurring once. Input material: peripheral blood. The receptors come from an older woman with COVID-19, enrolled during active disease. CDR3s include the opening cysteine and the closing phenylalanine or tryptophan. The D gene is left open where the match is weak. Some rows have no size entry. The others give once, few or many, or a class for an expanded clone.

- | TRBJ2-7 | TRBV5-1 | - | CASSGLSSYEQYF | TGCGCCAGCAGTGGACTTTCTTCCTACGAGCAGTACTTC
- | TRBJ1-2 | TRBV19 | - | CASSRGIANYGYTF | TGTGCCAGTAGTCGGGGGATAGCTAACTATGGCTACACCTTC
- | TRBJ1-2 | TRBV19 | - | CASSDMGGPGNYGYTF | TGTGCCAGTAGTGATATGGGTGGTCCAGGGAACTATGGCTACACCTTC
- | TRBJ2-1 | TRBV30 | TRBD2 | CASKGLAGAEQFF | TGTGCTTCAAAGGGACTAGCCGGCGCTGAGCAGTTCTTC
- | TRBJ2-1 | TRBV5-4 | TRBD1 | CASRPGTGVHEQFF | TGTGCCAGCAGACCCGGGACAGGGGTCCATGAGCAGTTCTTC
- | TRBJ2-2 | TRBV6-5 | TRBD2 | CASSYSFGRGGELFF | TGTGCCAGCAGTTACTCGTTCGGGAGGGGCGGGGAGCTGTTTTTT
- | TRBJ2-1 | TRBV5-1 | TRBD1 | CASSLEQGDNEQFF | TGCGCCAGCAGCTTGGAGCAGGGGGACAATGAGCAGTTCTTC
- | TRBJ2-3 | TRBV11-2 | - | CASSLDHSGPDTQYF | TGTGCCAGCAGCTTAGATCATTCAGGTCCAGATACGCAGTATTTT
once | TRBJ1-6 | TRBV7-9 | - | CASSFLTINSPLHF | TGTGCCAGCAGCTTTTTGACTATTAATTCACCCCTCCACTTT
- | TRBJ1-4 | TRBV2 | - | CASSEALGQSNEKLFF | TGTGCCAGCAGTGAAGCGCTTGGGCAGTCTAATGAAAAACTGTTTTTT
few | TRBJ1-2 | TRBV6-1 | TRBD1 | CASSEGYWTGTYGYTF | TGTGCCAGCAGTGAAGGGTACTGGACAGGGACCTATGGCTACACCTTC
few | TRBJ2-5 | TRBV7-9 | TRBD1 | CASSLRNGQGKETQYF | TGTGCCAGCAGCCTTAGGAACGGACAGGGGAAGGAGACCCAGTACTTC
- | TRBJ1-1 | TRBV6-2/TRBV6-3 | - | CASSPSPGEAFF | TGTGCCAGCAGCCCGTCCCCCGGTGAAGCTTTCTTT
- | TRBJ2-3 | TRBV6-4 | - | CASSEGGIDTQYF | TGTGCCAGCAGTGAGGGGGGAATAGATACGCAGTATTTT
few | TRBJ2-7 | TRBV9 | - | CASSAQGGGLEQYF | TGTGCCAGCAGCGCCCAAGGGGGGGGGCTTGAGCAGTACTTC
once | TRBJ2-5 | TRBV4-3 | - | CASSQGVQGTQYF | TGCGCCAGCAGCCAGGGCGTGCAGGGGACCCAGTACTTC
- | TRBJ2-7 | TRBV5-5 | TRBD2 | CASSFRSGGVYEQYF | TGTGCCAGCAGCTTTCGTAGCGGGGGGGTGTACGAGCAGTACTTC
- | TRBJ1-1 | TRBV30 | - | CAWSAQIPEAFF | TGTGCCTGGAGTGCTCAGATACCTGAAGCTTTCTTT
- | TRBJ2-7 | TRBV28 | - | CASKQAPYEQYF | TGTGCCAGCAAACAGGCCCCCTACGAGCAGTACTTC
few | TRBJ1-1 | TRBV4-2 | TRBD1 | CASSGTGEEAFF | TGTGCCAGCAGCGGGACAGGAGAGGAAGCTTTCTTT
- | TRBJ1-5 | TRBV14 | - | CASTTTRHPYEGLSNQPQHF | TGTGCCAGCACCACAACTAGGCACCCCTACGAGGGCCTGAGCAATCAGCCCCAGCATTTT
- | TRBJ2-3 | TRBV7-2 | TRBD2 | CASSLEILAGGPADTQYF | TGTGCCAGCAGCTTAGAGATACTAGCGGGAGGACCCGCGGATACGCAGTATTTT
- | TRBJ1-5 | TRBV28 | - | CASSTRPSGVSNQPQHF | TGTGCCAGCAGCACTCGTCCTTCCGGGGTAAGCAATCAGCCCCAGCATTTT
- | TRBJ2-5 | TRBV9 | - | CASSPAGETQYF | TGTGCCAGCAGCCCCGCGGGGGAGACCCAGTACTTC
- | TRBJ1-6 | TRBV5-1 | TRBD1 | CASSSRQGHSPLHF | TGCGCCAGCAGTTCCCGACAGGGGCACTCACCCCTCCACTTT
- | TRBJ1-1 | TRBV6-5 | - | CASKRREGNTEAFF | TGTGCCAGCAAGCGCAGGGAGGGGAACACTGAAGCTTTCTTT
- | TRBJ1-5 | TRBV3-1/TRBV3-2 | - | CASSQGPDRPNQPQHF | TGTGCCAGCAGCCAAGGTCCCGACAGGCCTAATCAGCCCCAGCATTTT
- | TRBJ2-2 | TRBV19 | - | CASRPQGGTGELFF | TGTGCCAGTAGGCCGCAGGGGGGCACCGGGGAGCTGTTTTTT
- | TRBJ2-7 | TRBV25-1 | - | CASSESFRAGEEQYF | TGTGCCAGCAGTGAAAGTTTCCGAGCAGGGGAAGAGCAGTACTTC
- | TRBJ1-2 | TRBV19 | - | CASSIGQSNYGYTF | TGTGCCAGTAGTATTGGGCAGTCTAACTATGGCTACACCTTC
- | TRBJ2-7 | TRBV27 | TRBD1 | CASSLLGQGTYEQYF | TGTGCCAGCAGTTTATTAGGACAGGGAACCTACGAGCAGTACTTC
- | TRBJ2-5 | TRBV18 | - | CASSPTGVETQYF | TGTGCCAGCTCACCAACGGGGGTGGAGACCCAGTACTTC
- | TRBJ2-7 | TRBV3-1/TRBV3-2 | - | CASSHGGRPREQYF | TGTGCCAGCAGCCATGGAGGGAGGCCCCGCGAGCAGTACTTC
- | TRBJ2-5 | TRBV9 | - | CASSVAPGAQETQYF | TGTGCCAGCAGCGTAGCTCCGGGAGCCCAAGAGACCCAGTACTTC
- | TRBJ1-5 | TRBV4-1 | - | CASSQVSYSNQPQHF | TGCGCCAGCAGCCAAGTTAGTTACAGCAATCAGCCCCAGCATTTT
- | TRBJ2-1 | TRBV6-5 | - | CASSYLDRQFF | TGTGCCAGCAGTTACTTGGACAGGCAGTTCTTC
- | TRBJ2-2 | TRBV27 | TRBD2 | CASSLSLSGRGGELFF | TGTGCCAGCAGTTTATCTCTTAGCGGGAGAGGAGGGGAGCTGTTTTTT
- | TRBJ2-7 | TRBV5-4 | TRBD2 | CASSLLAGASYEQYF | TGTGCCAGCAGCTTGTTAGCGGGAGCTTCCTACGAGCAGTACTTC
- | TRBJ2-3 | TRBV2 | - | CASSDDTVTDTQYF | TGTGCCAGCAGTGATGACACGGTCACGGATACGCAGTATTTT
- | TRBJ1-2 | TRBV28 | - | CASSFVEGYTF | TGTGCCAGCAGTTTTGTCGAGGGCTACACCTTC
- | TRBJ2-7 | TRBV27 | TRBD2 | CASSLLAGVPRYEQYF | TGTGCCAGCAGTTTACTAGCGGGAGTCCCCAGGTACGAGCAGTACTTC
- | TRBJ1-1 | TRBV11-1 | - | CASSRGNTEAFF | TGTGCCAGCAGCAGGGGGAACACTGAAGCTTTCTTT
once | TRBJ2-4 | TRBV5-1 | - | CASSFRDTQYF | TGCGCCAGCAGCTTCCGGGACACTCAGTACTTC